The rows below give T cell receptor beta chains drawn from one sample of a study of blood T cell repertoires in COVID-19. Sequenced by immunoSEQ multiplex PCR; TCRdb stores in-frame clones only, minus some. This sample yields about 480,000 clones, of which roughly 88% are seen a single time; around 1.9% belongs to the top ten. Sequenced material: PBMCs or T cells enriched from blood (not recorded which). The receptors shown here come from a woman aged 40 to 50 who had recovered from COVID-19. Both conserved end residues are part of each CDR3. D genes are given only for firm matches. Expanded clones get a size class; other rows say once, few or many, or leave the size out.

j_call v_call d_call clone_size cdr3_nt cdr3_aa
TRBJ2-1 TRBV4-1 TRBD2 - TGCGCCAGCAGCTCGTCCGGGACTAGCGGGAGGTCCAATGAGCAGTTCTTC CASSSSGTSGRSNEQFF
TRBJ1-2 TRBV5-1 TRBD1 few TGCGCCAGCAGCTTGATGGGACAGGATTATGGCTACACCTTC CASSLMGQDYGYTF
TRBJ1-1 TRBV5-6 - once TGTGCCAGCAGCTGGGTGTCAGGGTCCAAGCCAGCCACTGAAGCTTTCTTT CASSWVSGSKPATEAFF
TRBJ2-7 TRBV2 TRBD2 - TGTGCCAGCAGTGAAGCGAACGTGGCGGGGGAATACGAGCAGTACTTC CASSEANVAGEYEQYF
TRBJ1-1 TRBV6-5 TRBD1 - TGTGCCAGCAGTCCCGGGACAGGACTGAACACTGAAGCTTTCTTT CASSPGTGLNTEAFF
TRBJ1-2 TRBV5-4 - - TGTGCCAGCAGCGAGAACAGGGTATATGGCTACACCTTC CASSENRVYGYTF
TRBJ1-6 TRBV7-2 TRBD1 - TGTGCCAGCAGCTTGCGACAGGGGGTGAGATCACCCCTCCACTTT CASSLRQGVRSPLHF
TRBJ1-2 TRBV4-1 - - TGCGCCAGCAGCCAAGATACAGGAGATAACTATGGCTACACCTTC CASSQDTGDNYGYTF
TRBJ1-1 TRBV2 TRBD1 - TGTGCCAGCAGTGAAGCCAGGGGGGTTCGTGCTTTCTTT CASSEARGVRAFF
TRBJ2-7 TRBV9 TRBD1 - TGTGCCACCCCGCCGGTCCTGACAGGGCCCTCCTACGAGCAGTACTTC CATPPVLTGPSYEQYF
TRBJ1-5 TRBV7-9 - - TGTGCCAGCAGCGAGGACAGACTTAGCAATCAGCCCCAGCATTTT CASSEDRLSNQPQHF
TRBJ2-1 TRBV7-2 - - TGTGCCAGCAGCTTTATTTTCTCCTACAATGAGCAGTTCTTC CASSFIFSYNEQFF
TRBJ2-5 TRBV24-1 TRBD1 - TGTGCCACCAGTGACCCGGGACAGGGCGTGAAAGGGACCCAGTACTTC CATSDPGQGVKGTQYF
TRBJ1-2 TRBV5-6 - - TGTGCCAGCAGCCTGGACACAGACTATGGCTACACCTTC CASSLDTDYGYTF
TRBJ1-1 TRBV29-1 - - TGCAGCGTTCTTGATGCGGTTGGGACTGAAGCTTTCTTT CSVLDAVGTEAFF
TRBJ1-2 TRBV24-1 - - TGTGCCACCAGTCGACAGAACTATGGCTACACCTTC CATSRQNYGYTF
TRBJ1-2 TRBV2 - - TGTGCCACGAAGGGGGGGTTCGCTGGCTACACCTTC CATKGGFAGYTF
TRBJ2-5 TRBV24-1 TRBD2 - TGTGCCACTGCGGCGGGGGACCAAGAGACCCAGTACTTC CATAAGDQETQYF
TRBJ1-2 TRBV18 TRBD1 - TGTGCCAGCTCACCGCCTGGACAGGCGGGTCGTTGGGGCTACACCTTC CASSPPGQAGRWGYTF
TRBJ1-2 TRBV6-2/TRBV6-3 - - TGTGCCAGCAGTCTCCCGCCGGGTTTCTATGGCTACACCTTC CASSLPPGFYGYTF
TRBJ2-1 TRBV24-1 - - TGTGCCACCAGTGACCCGCGGGCCTCAGCCCCCCATGAGCAGTTCTTC CATSDPRASAPHEQFF
TRBJ2-5 TRBV28 - - TGTGCCAGCAGTCCCCGCAACCCCAACAGCCGCCAAGAGACCCAGTACTTC CASSPRNPNSRQETQYF
TRBJ2-5 TRBV24-1 TRBD1 once TGTGCCACCAGTGGGCCCCGGGACAGGGCGGAGACCCAGTACTTC CATSGPRDRAETQYF
TRBJ2-4 TRBV19 - - TGTGCCAGTAGTATACAGGTCTCCGAAGACATTCAGTACTTC CASSIQVSEDIQYF
TRBJ1-1 TRBV5-1 - - TGCGCCAGCAGCCCGTGGTTAGAGAACACTGAAGCTTTCTTT CASSPWLENTEAFF
TRBJ1-1 TRBV19 - few TGTGCCAGTATTGAAACAGGGCGAACTGAAGCTTTCTTT CASIETGRTEAFF
TRBJ1-6 TRBV7-2 TRBD1 - TGTGCCAGCAGACCAGGGGGCGCATCCTATAATTCACCCCTCCACTTT CASRPGGASYNSPLHF
TRBJ2-6 TRBV2 - - TGTGCCAGCAGTGAGGAGCCCTCTAGGGCCAACGTCCTGACTTTC CASSEEPSRANVLTF
TRBJ1-1 TRBV5-1 - - TGCGCCAGCAGCTTGGAGCACAGCATGAACACTGAAGCTTTCTTT CASSLEHSMNTEAFF
TRBJ2-7 TRBV11-3 - - TGTGCCAGCAGCTTAGTCTCTAGCGCCGAGCAGTACTTC CASSLVSSAEQYF
TRBJ2-3 TRBV27 TRBD2 - TGTGCCAGTTGGACTAGCGGGGGTAATACGCAGTATTTT CASWTSGGNTQYF
TRBJ1-2 TRBV6-2/TRBV6-3 TRBD1 - TGTGCCAGCAGTTATCAAGCCTCACAGGGGGGCTACACCTTC CASSYQASQGGYTF
TRBJ1-2 TRBV6-2/TRBV6-3 TRBD1 - TGTGCCAGCAGTTTCCGGACAGGGTCGGACTATGGCTACACCTTC CASSFRTGSDYGYTF
TRBJ2-7 TRBV2 TRBD1 - TGTGCCAGCATGATTGGGACAGGAGGTTCCTACGAGCAGTACTTC CASMIGTGGSYEQYF
TRBJ2-1 TRBV7-6 TRBD2 - TGTGCCAGCAGCTTAGCCCCTCGATGGACTAGCGGGAGACGGAATGAGCAGTTCTTC CASSLAPRWTSGRRNEQFF
TRBJ1-2 TRBV7-2 - - TGTGCCAGCAGCTTCCAAGAGGGAAGCAATGGCTACACCTTC CASSFQEGSNGYTF
TRBJ2-3 TRBV24-1 TRBD1 - TGTGCCACCAGTTTCTCGACAGGGGGCTACACAGATACGCAGTATTTT CATSFSTGGYTDTQYF
TRBJ2-5 TRBV7-2 TRBD2 once TGTGCCAGCAGCTTACGGGGACTAGCGGGGAACCAAGAGACCCAGTACTTC CASSLRGLAGNQETQYF
TRBJ1-4 TRBV19 TRBD1 - TGTGCCAGTGGAAGGAGGGAGACAGGGAGGAATGAAAAACTGTTTTTT CASGRRETGRNEKLFF
TRBJ1-6 TRBV7-9 TRBD1 - TGTGCCAGCAGCGCCCGGGGACAGTTTGGTTCACCCCTCCACTTT CASSARGQFGSPLHF
TRBJ1-1 TRBV11-3 - - TGTGCCAGCAGCTACCGACAGGCCCAGAACACTGAAGCTTTCTTT CASSYRQAQNTEAFF
TRBJ2-4 TRBV4-3 TRBD1 - TGCGCCAGCAGCCCTGGAAGTCACGGGACAGGGGGACACATTCAGTACTTC CASSPGSHGTGGHIQYF
TRBJ2-3 TRBV5-1 TRBD2 - TGCGCCAGCAGCTTGGGCTCTAGCGGGAGAACAGATACGCAGTATTTT CASSLGSSGRTDTQYF
TRBJ1-2 TRBV3-1/TRBV3-2 TRBD1 - TGTGCCAGCAGCCCGGACAGGGTTTATGGCTACACCTTC CASSPDRVYGYTF
TRBJ2-5 TRBV7-2 TRBD2 - TGTGCCAGCAGCTCCTATAGCGGGGAAGAGACCCAGTACTTC CASSSYSGEETQYF
TRBJ1-3 TRBV7-9 TRBD1 - TGTGCCAGCAGCTTGGGACAGGGCAGAAACACCATATATTTT CASSLGQGRNTIYF
TRBJ2-7 TRBV4-3 TRBD1 - TGCGCCAGCAGCCAAGAGGACAGGGCGTCCCACGAGCAGTACTTC CASSQEDRASHEQYF
TRBJ1-1 TRBV18 - - TGTGCCAGCTCACCGGGCCAGGTAAACACTGAAGCTTTCTTT CASSPGQVNTEAFF
TRBJ2-5 TRBV10-1 - - TGCGCCAGCAGTGACTCGGGGGTTGAGACCCAGTACTTC CASSDSGVETQYF
TRBJ1-3 TRBV11-3 - - TGTGCCAGCAGCTTAGATATTCCGGTGACAGTGACCTCTGGAAACACCATATATTTT CASSLDIPVTVTSGNTIYF
TRBJ2-2 TRBV11-2 - - TGTGCCAGCAGCCACACAACAGCGAACACCGGGGAGCTGTTTTTT CASSHTTANTGELFF
TRBJ1-1 TRBV4-3 - - TGCGCCAGCAGCCAGGACGTCAGGGGAACTGAAGCTTTCTTT CASSQDVRGTEAFF
TRBJ2-7 TRBV7-2 TRBD2 - TGTGCCAGCAGCTTAGGGGGGGGAAAGCCCCTGGAGCAGTACTTC CASSLGGGKPLEQYF
TRBJ2-1 TRBV4-3 TRBD2 - TGCGCCAGCAGCCAAGACCGGGAGGGTGAGCAGTTCTTC CASSQDREGEQFF
TRBJ1-5 TRBV19 TRBD1 - TGTGCCAGTAGTTCCAGGACAGGGGGGAACCAGCCCCAGCATTTT CASSSRTGGNQPQHF
TRBJ1-1 TRBV29-1 - - TGCAGCGTTGTGAGGGGGATGGACACTGAAGCTTTCTTT CSVVRGMDTEAFF
TRBJ1-5 TRBV6-5 - - TGTGCCAGCAGTTACCCTCTCGCGTACCAGCCCCAGCATTTT CASSYPLAYQPQHF